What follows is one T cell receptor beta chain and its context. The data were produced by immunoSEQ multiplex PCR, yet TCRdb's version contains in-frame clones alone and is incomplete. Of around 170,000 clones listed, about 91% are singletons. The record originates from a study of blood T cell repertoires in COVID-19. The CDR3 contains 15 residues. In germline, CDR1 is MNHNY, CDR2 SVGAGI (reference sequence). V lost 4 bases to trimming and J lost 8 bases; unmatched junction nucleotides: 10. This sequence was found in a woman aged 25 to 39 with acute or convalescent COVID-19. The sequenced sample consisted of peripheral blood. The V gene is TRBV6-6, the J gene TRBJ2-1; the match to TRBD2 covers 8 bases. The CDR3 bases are TGTGCCAGCAGTTCCGGGGAGCGGGAGTCGGATGAGCAGTTCTTC. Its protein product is CASSSGERESDEQFF.